The 9 T cell receptor beta chains given below trace back to one sample, sequenced in a study of blood T cell repertoires in COVID-19. Clones were read by immunoSEQ multiplex PCR, and TCRdb kept only the in-frame ones, dropping some. The repertoire consists of about 88,000 clones, with around 90% occurring once and the leading ten covering about 1.7%. Sequencing was done on a sample of peripheral blood. These receptors were obtained from a human donor with active COVID-19. The donor label of this sample is uncertain.

The rearrangement links TRBV2 to TRBJ2-4; TRBD1 is a possible D gene (6 bases). Trimming cost V 6 bases and J 6 bases, with 18 bases left between them. There are 15 residues in the CDR3. The V gene's germline CDR1 is SNHLY and CDR2 FYNNEI. The CDR3 loop is CASSLQQGVINIQYF. CDR3 bases: TGTGCCAGCAGCCTGCAACAGGGAGTTATAAACATTCAGTACTTC.

The chain combines TRBV7-8 with TRBJ1-5; D uncertain. The CDR3 sequence is 12 residues long. Germline CDR1 SGHVS, CDR2 FQNEAQ. V was clipped by 3 bases and J by 5 bases, with 5 bases between them. The CDR3 is CASSFIHQPQHF. The CDR3, as DNA: TGTGCCAGCAGCTTCATCCATCAGCCCCAGCATTTT.

This sequence joins TRBV2 and TRBJ2-4; 11 bases are a match to TRBD2. Germline trimming cut 8 bases from V and 6 bases from J; bases unmatched to any gene: 6. The CDR3 is 14 residues long. The germline V gene has CDR1 SNHLY and CDR2 FYNNEI. CDR3 protein: CASLSGGGRNIQYF. The CDR3 bases are TGTGCCAGCCTTAGCGGGGGGGGTCGAAACATTCAGTACTTC.

The chain links TRBV5-1 to TRBJ2-5, with 9 positions matching TRBD2. Germline V gives CDR1 SGHRS, CDR2 YFSETQ. The CDR3 contains 17 residues. The junction had 12 bases not matched to a gene; V was cut back by 2 bases and J by 4 bases. In nucleotides, the CDR3 is TGCGCCAGCAGCTTCCGACTAGCGGCGCTTGCCCCAGAGACCCAGTACTTC. This translates into CASSFRLAALAPETQYF. The full variable domain, with the rest looked up from reference TRBV5-1 and TRBJ2-5, is KAGVTQTPRYLIKTRGQQVTLSCSPISGHRSVSWYQQTPGQGLQFLFEYFSETQRNKGNFPGRFSGRQFSNSRSEMNVSTLELGDSALYLCASSFRLAALAPETQYFGPGTRLLVL.

The rearrangement links TRBV5-1 to TRBJ2-7, with 12 bases that match TRBD1. The CDR3 loop spans 16 amino acids. The V and J ends lost 1 base and 5 bases, in that order; junction bases with no gene match: 7. Germline CDR1 reads SGHRS; CDR2 reads YFSETQ. In DNA form, the CDR3 reads TGCGCCAGCAGCTTGTTGGGGACAGGGGGCAGGGACGAGCAGTACTTC. This encodes CASSLLGTGGRDEQYF. Using reference TRBV5-1 and TRBJ2-7 for the parts outside the CDR3, the full variable domain is KAGVTQTPRYLIKTRGQQVTLSCSPISGHRSVSWYQQTPGQGLQFLFEYFSETQRNKGNFPGRFSGRQFSNSRSEMNVSTLELGDSALYLCASSLLGTGGRDEQYFGPGTRLTVT.

The rearrangement links TRBV2 to TRBJ1-1, with 7 bases that match TRBD1. Unmatched junction bases numbered 5, after V lost 3 bases and J lost 4 bases. The length of the CDR3 is 14 residues. Germline values: CDR1 SNHLY, CDR2 FYNNEI. CDR3 region: CASSDDRVVTEAFF. The CDR3 coding sequence is TGTGCCAGCAGTGATGACAGGGTCGTCACTGAAGCTTTCTTT.

The chain carries TRBV18 and TRBJ2-3; 11 bases are a match to TRBD1. Looked up from germline, CDR1 is KGHSH and CDR2 is LQKENI. V shed 6 bases, J shed 3 bases, and the junction held 8 bases outside the gene matches. CDR3 length: 16 amino acids. Written as DNA, the CDR3 is TGTGCCAGCTCTCGATGGACAGGGGGCGGGACAGATACGCAGTATTTT. Translating gives CASSRWTGGGTDTQYF. Using reference TRBV18 and TRBJ2-3 for the parts outside the CDR3, the full variable domain is NAGVMQNPRHLVRRRGQEARLRCSPMKGHSHVYWYRQLPEEGLKFMVYLQKENIIDESGMPKERFSAEFPKEGPSILRIQQVVRGDSAAYFCASSRWTGGGTDTQYFGPGTRLTVL.

This clone was recorded once. The genes are TRBV11-3 and TRBJ2-2; the D is unclear. Between the trimmed V and J ends, which lost 1 base and 1 base, there was a span of 7 bases. Looked up from germline, CDR1 is SGHNT and CDR2 is YENEEA. CDR3 length: 15 amino acids. This CDR3 reads CASSLVPGNTGELFF. DNA for the CDR3: TGTGCCAGCAGCTTAGTTCCGGGGAACACCGGGGAGCTGTTTTTT.

V gene TRBV7-9 combines with J gene TRBJ2-3; TRBD2 is a possible D gene (5 bases). The V end was cut by 3 bases, the J end by 5 bases, with 12 bases between. From germline, CDR1 is SEHNR and CDR2 FQNEAQ (reference sequence). The CDR3 extends over 14 amino acids. The CDR3 DNA reads TGTGCCAGCAGCTTGAGAGGGTGGGGAGATACGCAGTATTTT. This encodes CASSLRGWGDTQYF. Variable domain in full (rest from reference TRBV7-9 and TRBJ2-3): DTGVSQNPRHKITKRGQNVTFRCDPISEHNRLYWYRQTLGQGPEFLTYFQNEAQLEKSRLLSDRFSAERPKGSFSTLEIQRTEQGDSAMYLCASSLRGWGDTQYFGPGTRLTVL.